Presented here are 18 T cell receptor beta chains from one specimen sequenced in a study of stem cell transplantation in POMP-related autoinflammatory disease. Data came from immunoSEQ multiplex PCR; TCRdb stores just in-frame clones and leaves some out. The sample records tens of thousands of clones, approximately 91% being singletons. This sample comprised CD4+ T cells from PBMCs, obtained after stem cell transplantation. The receptors shown here come from a human patient with POMP-related autoinflammation and immune dysregulation (PRAID). Some T cells may originate from the graft donor.

This sequence joins TRBV28 and TRBJ2-2; tentative D call: TRBD2 (6 bases). The V gene's germline CDR1 is MDHEN and CDR2 SYDVKM. The CDR3 runs 16 residues. V lost 8 bases and J lost 2, with 18 bases in between. Written as DNA, the CDR3 is TGTGCCAGCTCTCTAGGGGCGGGACCCAACACCGGGGAGCTGTTTTTT. It codes for CASSLGAGPNTGELFF.

The chain employs TRBV3-1 (or the pseudogene TRBV3-2) and TRBJ2-1, with TRBD2 matching 9 bases. This CDR3 is built from 17 residues. With V trimmed by 1 base and J by 6 bases, 10 bases remained unmatched. CDR1 LGHDT and CDR2 YNNKEL come from the germline V gene (reference sequence). CDR3 DNA: TGTGCCAGCAGCCAAGTTGCGGGGGGGGCCCCATTCAATGAGCAGTTCTTC. Translating it yields CASSQVAGGAPFNEQFF.

This chain joins TRBV5-4 and TRBJ2-3; 14 bases are shared with TRBD2. This CDR3 contains 16 residues. Germline CDR1 SGHNT, CDR2 YYREEE (reference sequence). V was clipped by 5 bases and J by 1 base; unmatched bases: 3. CDR3 in DNA: TGTGCCAGCAGGGGGGGACTAGCGGGAGGCACAGATACGCAGTATTTT. It yields the protein CASRGGLAGGTDTQYF.

The chain has TRBV7-3 and TRBJ2-1; 7 positions match TRBD2. CDR1 is SGHTA and CDR2 is FQGTGA in the germline V gene. CDR3 length equals 16 residues. V lost 5 bases and J lost 6; bases outside the gene matches: 13. Here the CDR3 reads CASSLGAAGSINEQFF. CDR3 coding DNA: TGTGCCAGCAGCCTAGGCGCAGCGGGGTCCATCAATGAGCAGTTCTTC.

The chain combines TRBV10-2 with TRBJ1-1; D not resolved. V lost 3 bases and J 0 bases, leaving 8 bases between the germline ends. In germline, CDR1 is WSHSY, CDR2 SAAADI. The length of the CDR3 is 14 residues. CDR3 in DNA: TGCGCCAGCAGTGATCCGGGTATGAACACTGAAGCTTTCTTT. Its protein is CASSDPGMNTEAFF.

The rearrangement joins TRBV5-1 to TRBJ2-1; D assignment may be TRBD1 or TRBD2 (5 bases each). CDR3 length: 14 amino acids. V lost 2 bases and J 7 bases, leaving 13 bases between the germline ends. CDR1 and CDR2 (germline): SGHRS, YFSETQ. DNA of the CDR3: TGCGCCAGCAGCTTTTGGGAGCCAGGGAATGAGCAGTTCTTC. This translates into CASSFWEPGNEQFF. Filled out from reference TRBV5-1 and TRBJ2-1, the complete variable domain reads KAGVTQTPRYLIKTRGQQVTLSCSPISGHRSVSWYQQTPGQGLQFLFEYFSETQRNKGNFPGRFSGRQFSNSRSEMNVSTLELGDSALYLCASSFWEPGNEQFFGPGTRLTVL.

The chain recombines TRBV24-1 with TRBJ1-5; no clear D. V was pared by 2 bases and J by 7 bases, with 11 bases between. The CDR3 has 14 residues. Germline V CDR1 and CDR2: KGHDR, SFDVKD. Here the CDR3 reads CATSDWTRGQPQHF. The CDR3 coding sequence is TGTGCCACCAGTGATTGGACGCGAGGGCAGCCCCAGCATTTT.

The chain employs TRBV5-4 and TRBJ2-2, with TRBD2 identical over 10 bases. CDR3 length: 13 amino acids. The germline V gene encodes CDR1 SGHNT and CDR2 YYREEE (reference sequence). V lost 3 bases and J lost 10; bases outside the gene matches: 3. The DNA for the CDR3 is TGTGCCAGCAGCTCTCTAGCGGGAGAGGAGCTGTTTTTT. Residues: CASSSLAGEELFF.

The chain is built from TRBV6-6 and TRBJ1-3; weak D call: TRBD1 (5 bases). Germline V CDR1 and CDR2: MNHNY, SVGAGI (reference sequence). The CDR3 spans 14 residues. The V gene lost 6 bases and the J gene lost 2 bases, with 11 bases spanning the gap. The CDR3 coding sequence is TGTGCCAGCAGCCCACGACAGCCTGGAAACACCATATATTTT. It codes for CASSPRQPGNTIYF.

V is TRBV11-2 and J is TRBJ2-7; the D gene is possibly TRBD2 (6 bases). V was clipped by 1 base and J by 13 bases, with 14 bases between them. CDR3 length: 12 amino acids. CDR1 SGHAT and CDR2 FQNNGV come from the germline V gene. CDR3 in amino acids: CASSLVGGVEYF. The DNA for the CDR3 is TGTGCCAGCAGCTTAGTGGGGGGAGTCGAATACTTC.

This chain connects TRBV7-3 to TRBJ2-1; possible D gene TRBD1, 6 bases. The CDR3 length is 15 residues. The V gene lost 3 bases and the J gene lost 3 bases, with 12 bases spanning the gap. The germline gives CDR1 SGHTA, CDR2 FQGTGA. The CDR3 reads CASSLGAGHYNEQFF. CDR3 nucleotide sequence: TGTGCCAGCAGCTTGGGGGCGGGTCACTACAATGAGCAGTTCTTC.

The V and J genes are TRBV5-4 and TRBJ2-1; the match to TRBD2 covers 8 bases. Germline V lookup: CDR1 SGHNT, CDR2 YYREEE (reference sequence). V trimming: 0 bases; J trimming: 9 bases; junction bases outside the gene matches: 11. The CDR3 extends over 16 amino acids. The CDR3 nucleotides read TGTGCCAGCAGCTTGGCTTTGCTAGCGGGTAAGGTTGAGCAGTTCTTC. This encodes CASSLALLAGKVEQFF.

The V call is TRBV7-8, the J call TRBJ1-6, with 11 bases aligning to TRBD1. Trimming removed 5 bases from V and 8 bases from J; junction bases left unmatched: 5. There are 15 residues in the CDR3. The germline V gene encodes CDR1 SGHVS and CDR2 FQNEAQ. The CDR3 DNA is TGTGCCAGCAGCGGACGGACAGGGGGCGATTCACCCCTCCACTTT. It translates to CASSGRTGGDSPLHF.

V usage is TRBV6-5 and J usage is TRBJ2-7; 10 bases are shared with TRBD1. Losses at the gene ends were 2 bases for V and 3 bases for J; bases not matched to a gene: 4. CDR1 is MNHEY and CDR2 is SVGAGI in the germline V gene. This CDR3 region has 15 residues. CDR3 nucleotides: TGTGCCAGCAGTTACCGGGACAGGGGCGACTACGAGCAGTACTTC. Translated: CASSYRDRGDYEQYF.

V gene TRBV7-9 combines with J gene TRBJ2-2; D might be TRBD2 (6 bases). Germline CDR1 is SEHNR and CDR2 is FQNEAQ (reference sequence). The CDR3 is 14 residues long. Trimming shortened V by 5 bases and J by 4 bases, and 11 bases separated the two germline ends. CDR3: CASSILATTGELFF. The CDR3 coding sequence is TGTGCCAGCAGCATCCTAGCGACCACCGGGGAGCTGTTTTTT.

The genes are TRBV27 and TRBJ2-3, with TRBD1 identical over 12 bases. V lost 5 bases to trimming and J lost 4 bases; unmatched junction nucleotides: 4. Germline lookup yields CDR1 MNHEY and CDR2 SMNVEV (reference sequence). The CDR3 contains 15 residues. In nucleotides, the CDR3 is TGTGCCAGCAGTGTCGGGACAGGGGGCGCAGATACGCAGTATTTT. As protein: CASSVGTGGADTQYF.

The chain uses TRBV29-1 and TRBJ2-7; TRBD2 matches 9 bases. Losses at the gene ends were 7 bases for V and 3 bases for J; bases not matched to a gene: 10. The V gene's germline CDR1 is SQVTM and CDR2 ANQGSEA. This CDR3 is built from 14 residues. The CDR3 loop reads CSAASGMIGYEQYF. CDR3 coding DNA: TGCAGCGCAGCTAGCGGGATGATCGGCTACGAGCAGTACTTC.

As for this clone: A junction end diverges from the germline sequence, so it may reflect a read error. As DNA, the CDR3 is TGTGCCAGCAGCCTAGGACTAGCGGGGACCCGAGACTTC. Protein sequence: CASSLGLAGTRDF. The genes are TRBV7-9 and TRBJ2-7; TRBD2 matches 12 bases. The CDR3 length is 13 residues. Germline CDR1 reads SEHNR; CDR2 reads FQNEAQ (reference sequence).